The rows below give T cell receptor beta chains drawn from one sample of a study of T cell responses to AZD1222 COVID-19 vaccine. The table came from immunoSEQ multiplex PCR; TCRdb's copy has only in-frame clones and leaves some out. Of about 150,000 clones listed, about 92% are singletons. The sequences come from peripheral blood, collected 28 days after the second AZD1222 dose. Receptors originate from an adult who received the AZD1222 COVID-19 vaccine. Both conserved end residues are part of each CDR3. The order of the fields is CDR3 DNA, CDR3 protein, clone size, J gene, V gene, D gene. D genes are given only for firm matches. The listing skips clone size in some rows; elsewhere it reads once, few, many or a size class.

TGTGCCAGCAGCTTACGCTTTCAGGAGACCCAGTACTTC | CASSLRFQETQYF | . | TRBJ2-5 | TRBV7-2 | .
TGTGCCAGCAGCTGGATTGCCTACGAGCAGTACTTC | CASSWIAYEQYF | . | TRBJ2-7 | TRBV7-2 | .
TGTGCCAGCACTCCAGGGACAGCCAAAAACATTCAGTACTTC | CASTPGTAKNIQYF | . | TRBJ2-4 | TRBV28 | .
TGTGCCAGTAGTATAAGTTCAGCGAACACTGAAGCTTTCTTT | CASSISSANTEAFF | once | TRBJ1-1 | TRBV19 | .
TGTGCCACCAGCATTGGAAGGGGTGCAACTAATGAAAAACTGTTTTTT | CATSIGRGATNEKLFF | once | TRBJ1-4 | TRBV15 | .
TGTGCCAGCATCGCCGGCCGGACAGAGAATTCACCCCTCCACTTT | CASIAGRTENSPLHF | . | TRBJ1-6 | TRBV2 | .
TGTGCCAGCAGTGATTCTAGCGGGAGTGACGAGCAGTACTTC | CASSDSSGSDEQYF | once | TRBJ2-7 | TRBV25-1 | TRBD2
TGTGCCAGCAGCCTAAAGACAGGGGGCGCGAGAGGTGGCTACACCTTC | CASSLKTGGARGGYTF | . | TRBJ1-2 | TRBV28 | TRBD1
TGCGCCAGCACTGAGGGGGGCTTATTGGCGCCAAGGCGGGCAGATACGCAGTATTTT | CASTEGGLLAPRRADTQYF | . | TRBJ2-3 | TRBV10-2 | .
TGTGCCAGCAGCTTGGGGGGACCGGTGAACACAGATACGCAGTATTTT | CASSLGGPVNTDTQYF | few | TRBJ2-3 | TRBV5-6 | .
TGTGCCACCAGCAGAGACAGGACTCCTACGAGCGCCCAATTC | CATSRDRTPTSAQF | . | TRBJ2-7 | TRBV15 | .
TGTGCCAGCAGCTTACGTCACACCCAAGAGACCCAGTACTTC | CASSLRHTQETQYF | . | TRBJ2-5 | TRBV5-4 | .
TGTGCCAGCAGCAGCCGGGGAGCAAGTGGCTACACCTTC | CASSSRGASGYTF | . | TRBJ1-2 | TRBV3-1/TRBV3-2 | .
TGTGCCAGCAGTCCCTCCGGAGCGGGAAACACCATATATTTT | CASSPSGAGNTIYF | . | TRBJ1-3 | TRBV6-5 | .
TGCGCCAGCAGTGGTGACCCAGGGGGTTTAGGCGGGGAGCTGTTTTTT | CASSGDPGGLGGELFF | few | TRBJ2-2 | TRBV10-2 | TRBD1
TGTGCCAGCAGCTTCCAGGGTGGTAGTGGAAACACCATATATTTT | CASSFQGGSGNTIYF | once | TRBJ1-3 | TRBV5-5 | .
TGTGCCAGCAGCTTATCCCCCTTGACGGCTCACTCTGGAAACACCATATATTTT | CASSLSPLTAHSGNTIYF | . | TRBJ1-3 | TRBV7-8 | .
TGTGCCAGCAGCCAAGTCGGAGGGGGCCATGAAGCTTTCTTT | CASSQVGGGHEAFF | . | TRBJ1-1 | TRBV4-2 | TRBD1
TGCAGTGCTAGAACTCGAGGGGCCCAGCATTTT | CSARTRGAQHF | few | TRBJ1-5 | TRBV20-1 | .
TGTGCCAGCAGCGTAGAGGAGGCTCCCTACAATGAGCAGTTCTTC | CASSVEEAPYNEQFF | . | TRBJ2-1 | TRBV9 | .
TGTGCCAGCAGCCCCCCAGGGACAACTAATGAAAAACTGTTTTTT | CASSPPGTTNEKLFF | once | TRBJ1-4 | TRBV9 | .
TGTGCCAGCAGCCAGGCAGGTCTTCTAAACTATGGCTACACCTTC | CASSQAGLLNYGYTF | . | TRBJ1-2 | TRBV7-9 | .
TGCGCCAGCAGCCAAGAACAGGGATCTCCCTACGAGCAGTACTTC | CASSQEQGSPYEQYF | . | TRBJ2-7 | TRBV4-3 | .
TGTGCCAGCAGTCAGGGGGCGGCAACTAATGAAAAACTGTTTTTT | CASSQGAATNEKLFF | . | TRBJ1-4 | TRBV2 | TRBD1
TGTGCCAGCAGTTATACGTTCTACGAGCAGTACTTC | CASSYTFYEQYF | . | TRBJ2-7 | TRBV6-2/TRBV6-3 | .
TGTGCCAGTAGTATTATCCGCGAGGGAAACTCTGGAAACACCATATATTTT | CASSIIREGNSGNTIYF | . | TRBJ1-3 | TRBV19 | .
TGTGCCAGCAGTTTAACAGGGGAGGGAGGCAATCAGCCCCAGCATTTT | CASSLTGEGGNQPQHF | once | TRBJ1-5 | TRBV28 | TRBD1
TGTGCCAGCGCTCTAGAGTTTCACTATGGCTACACCTTC | CASALEFHYGYTF | . | TRBJ1-2 | TRBV6-5 | .